A single sample gave rise to the 27 T cell receptor beta chains below, sequenced in a study of T cells after yellow fever vaccination. A single record per CDR3 protein comes from TCRdb applying MiXCR to the 5' RACE reads. The sample holds roughly 85,000 distinct CDR3 sequences; about an eighth are singletons and the top ten take 20% to 25%. The sequencing used CD8+ T cells not binding an NS4B(214-222) dextramer, sorted from PBMCs, collected around 3 weeks after the first yellow fever vaccination. The receptors shown here come from a man between 18 and 29 years old who received the YFV17D yellow fever vaccine.

This clonotype was seen a few times. The chain links TRBV7-6 to TRBJ2-7; either TRBD1 or TRBD2 may supply D (5 bases each). The V end was cut by 8 bases, the J end by 5 bases, with 16 bases between. Germline V gene sequence: CDR1 SGHVS, CDR2 FNYEAQ. CDR3 length equals 13 residues. CDR3 loop: CASSGLPRDEQYF. CDR3 sequence (DNA): TGTGCCAGCTCTGGACTCCCCAGGGACGAGCAGTACTTC.

V usage is TRBV9 and J usage is TRBJ2-5; D gene uncertain. The V gene's germline CDR1 is SGDLS and CDR2 YYNGEE. The CDR3 is 15 amino acids. Trimming left V 0 bases short and J 1 base short, with 10 bases between. DNA for the CDR3: TGTGCCAGCAGCGTAGGTGCGACACTCCAAGAGACCCAGTACTTC. This sequence encodes CASSVGATLQETQYF.

This clonotype was detected a few times. The CDR3 region is CASSLSLNYGYTF. The CDR3 nucleotides read TGTGCCAGCAGTCTAAGTCTTAACTATGGCTACACCTTC. The rearrangement uses TRBV28 and TRBJ1-2; D remains ambiguous. Germline lookup yields CDR1 MDHEN and CDR2 SYDVKM. There are 13 residues in the CDR3. V was clipped by 5 bases and J by 1 base, with 8 bases between them.

The chain uses TRBV27 and TRBJ2-7; D may be TRBD1 (6 bases). The V gene lost 3 bases and the J gene lost 4 bases, with 19 bases spanning the gap. Germline loops: CDR1 MNHEY, CDR2 SMNVEV (reference sequence). The CDR3 covers 16 residues. Here the CDR3 reads CASSFIARTEEYEQYF. CDR3 sequence (DNA): TGTGCCAGCAGTTTTATAGCACGGACAGAAGAATACGAGCAGTACTTC.

This clonotype has more than one count but fewer than ten. J is TRBJ2-3 and V is TRBV12-3 or TRBV12-4; 11 nucleotides align to TRBD2. The CDR3 runs to 16 residues. V lost 2 bases and J lost 0; bases outside the gene matches: 1. The CDR3 nucleotides are TGTGCCAGCAGTTTAAGACTAGCGGGAAGCACAGATACGCAGTATTTT. Translating gives CASSLRLAGSTDTQYF.

This clonotype was picked up a small number of times. In DNA form, the CDR3 reads TGTGCCAGCAGGCCCCGGAGGGCGAACACCGGGGAGCTGTTTTTT. The encoded protein is CASRPRRANTGELFF. The rearrangement uses TRBV12-3 or TRBV12-4 and TRBJ2-2, with TRBD2 as a possible D gene (6 bases). Trimming took 6 bases from V and 0 from J, leaving 11 bases between them. The CDR3 is 15 residues long.

This clonotype was seen only a few times. The chain combines TRBV24-1 with TRBJ2-3; tentative D call: TRBD1 (5 bases). The germline V and J ends were trimmed by 4 bases and 5 bases, with 9 bases remaining between them. This CDR3 is 13 amino acids long. CDR1 and CDR2 from the germline V gene are KGHDR and SFDVKD. CDR3 coding DNA: TGTGCCACCAGTGACCTTCAGGGAGATACGCAGTATTTT. It translates to CATSDLQGDTQYF.

The table lists this clonotype with a count of one. The chain combines TRBV5-6 with TRBJ1-4; D may be TRBD1 (5 bases). The germline V gene has CDR1 SGHDT and CDR2 YYEEEE. This CDR3 is 15 amino acids long. Trimming cost V 0 bases and J 4 bases, with 10 bases left between them. The CDR3 DNA follows: TGTGCCAGCAGCTTGGTGGGGCTTGGTAATGAAAAACTGTTTTTT. This gives the protein CASSLVGLGNEKLFF.

This clonotype has only a few counts. V usage is TRBV27 and J usage is TRBJ2-1; TRBD2 matches 10 bases. In germline, CDR1 is MNHEY, CDR2 SMNVEV (reference sequence). V shed 4 bases, J shed 1 base, and the junction held 7 bases outside the gene matches. The CDR3 runs to 17 residues. The CDR3 DNA is TGTGCCAGCAGTTCCCCGGCTAGCGGGGGTTCCTACAATGAGCAGTTCTTC. Protein product: CASSSPASGGSYNEQFF.

This clonotype was counted a few times. The chain combines TRBV5-6 with TRBJ2-7; TRBD2 is a possible D gene (6 bases). CDR3 length equals 11 residues. The germline V gene has CDR1 SGHDT and CDR2 YYEEEE. V gave up 6 bases and J gave up 4 bases, with 8 bases separating them. The CDR3 protein is CASTGGYEQYF. The CDR3 nucleotides are TGTGCCAGCACTGGAGGGTACGAGCAGTACTTC. The whole variable domain, remainder taken from reference TRBV5-6 and TRBJ2-7, is DAGVTQSPTHLIKTRGQQVTLRCSPKSGHDTVSWYQQALGQGPQFIFQYYEEEERQRGNFPDRFSGHQFPNYSSELNVNALLLGDSALYLCASTGGYEQYFGPGTRLTVT.

The rearrangement links TRBV7-9 to TRBJ2-1; 7 bases agree with TRBD2. In germline, CDR1 is SEHNR, CDR2 FQNEAQ (reference sequence). Trimming at V came to 5 bases and at J to 14 bases, leaving 12 bases not matched to a gene. The CDR3 extends over 13 amino acids. CDR3 protein: CASSPTSARAKFF. As DNA, the CDR3 is TGTGCCAGCAGCCCTACTAGCGCCAGGGCGAAGTTCTTC.

This clonotype was recorded a few times. J is TRBJ1-5 and V is TRBV4-1; possible D gene TRBD1, 5 bases. Germline CDR1 is MGHRA and CDR2 is YSYEKL. Between the trimmed V and J ends, which lost 8 bases and 2 bases, there was a span of 19 bases. This CDR3 has 16 residues. This CDR3 is CASRTEQGYGNQPQHF. Written as DNA, the CDR3 is TGCGCCAGCCGTACTGAGCAGGGATACGGCAATCAGCCCCAGCATTTT.

The chain recombines TRBV7-8 with TRBJ2-7, with D perhaps TRBD2 (5 bases). Trimming stripped 5 bases from V and 2 bases from J, with 10 bases between. This CDR3 has 13 amino acids. Per the germline V gene, CDR1 is SGHVS and CDR2 is FQNEAQ. The CDR3 coding sequence is TGTGCCAGCAGCCCCGGGATCCCCTACGAGCAGTACTTC. Encoded protein: CASSPGIPYEQYF.

In this sample, this clonotype turned up a few times. The CDR3 loop is CASSPGTGAYEQYV. The CDR3 DNA reads as TGCGCCAGCAGCCCGGGGACAGGGGCCTACGAGCAGTACGTC. The rearrangement uses TRBV5-1 and TRBJ2-7, with 10 bases lining up with TRBD1. Per germline, CDR1 SGHRS and CDR2 YFSETQ. The length of the CDR3 is 14 residues. With 4 bases clipped from V and 2 bases from J, the junction kept 3 bases outside the gene matches.

The V gene is TRBV12-3 or TRBV12-4, the J gene TRBJ1-5; D is perhaps TRBD1 (6 bases). V was clipped by 6 bases and J by 1 base, with 10 bases between them. CDR3 length: 14 residues. The CDR3 sequence: CASSLQGSNQPQHF. CDR3 sequence (DNA): TGTGCCAGCAGCCTCCAGGGGAGCAATCAGCCCCAGCATTTT.

The rearrangement uses TRBV11-2 and TRBJ2-7, with 8 bases lining up with TRBD1. The J segment lost 2 bases and the V segment lost 6 bases, leaving 9 bases of the junction unmatched. This CDR3 has 15 amino acids. Looked up from germline, CDR1 is SGHAT and CDR2 is FQNNGV. The CDR3 region is CASRGGTGKAYEQYF. The CDR3, as DNA: TGTGCCAGCAGAGGTGGGACAGGTAAAGCCTACGAGCAGTACTTC. The full variable domain, completed using reference TRBV11-2 and TRBJ2-7, is EAGVAQSPRYKIIEKRQSVAFWCNPISGHATLYWYQQILGQGPKLLIQFQNNGVVDDSQLPKDRFSAERLKGVDSTLKIQPAKLEDSAVYLCASRGGTGKAYEQYFGPGTRLTVT.

This chain joins TRBV6-1 and TRBJ2-7, with D possibly matching TRBD1 (6 bases). In germline, CDR1 is MNHNS, CDR2 SASEGT. This CDR3 has 16 residues. V was clipped by 6 bases and J by 5 bases, with 23 bases between them. This CDR3 is CASSPTNQGILHEQYV. CDR3 DNA sequence: TGTGCCAGCAGCCCCACAAATCAGGGGATTCTACACGAGCAGTACGTC.

This chain connects TRBV7-6 to TRBJ2-1, with D perhaps TRBD1 (5 bases). This CDR3 spans 15 amino acids. V was trimmed by 5 bases and J by 3 bases, leaving 14 bases between them. Germline CDR1 reads SGHVS; CDR2 reads FNYEAQ. The CDR3 sequence: CASSVDTSFYNEQFF. The CDR3 coding sequence is TGTGCCAGCAGCGTGGACACCTCCTTCTACAATGAGCAGTTCTTC.

The chain couples TRBV7-9 to TRBJ2-3; D is unclear. V dropped 5 bases and J dropped 3 bases, with 6 bases sitting between them. CDR3 length: 12 amino acids. Germline CDR1 reads SEHNR; CDR2 reads FQNEAQ (reference sequence). The CDR3 DNA follows: TGTGCCAGCAGCCTGAGGACAGATACGCAGTATTTT. This encodes CASSLRTDTQYF.

This clonotype was detected only a few times. The chain is built from TRBV6-5 and TRBJ2-6, with D possibly being TRBD1 or TRBD2 (5 bases each). The CDR3 runs 16 residues. Between the trimmed V and J ends, which lost 0 bases and 0 bases, there was a span of 6 bases. The V gene's germline CDR1 is MNHEY and CDR2 SVGAGI. CDR3: CASSYSGDSGANVLTF. CDR3 DNA: TGTGCCAGCAGTTACTCGGGGGACTCTGGGGCCAACGTCCTGACTTTC.

The chain joins TRBV14 to TRBJ2-5; 7 bases align to TRBD2. The germline CDR1 and CDR2 sequences are SGHDN and FVKESK. This CDR3 contains 13 residues. V shed 10 bases and J 3 bases; nucleotides not matched to a gene: 8. CDR3 in amino acids: CATASGFEETQYF. The CDR3 nucleotides are TGTGCCACGGCTAGCGGCTTCGAAGAGACCCAGTACTTC.

Here the CDR3 reads CASSQGQRGANEQFF. CDR3 nucleotides: TGTGCCAGCAGCCAAGGCCAGCGGGGGGCCAATGAGCAGTTCTTC. The chain combines TRBV3-1 with TRBJ2-1; the match to TRBD2 covers 9 bases. The trim removed 1 base at V and 6 bases at J, leaving 4 bases unmatched. This CDR3 comprises 15 residues. Germline assignment: CDR1 LGHDT and CDR2 YNNKEL (reference sequence).

This clonotype came up a few times. The V and J genes are TRBV5-5 and TRBJ2-5, with a possible D match to TRBD2 (5 bases). Trimming shortened V by 1 base and J by 1 base, and 11 bases separated the two germline ends. Germline CDR1 reads SGHKS; CDR2 reads YYEKEE (reference sequence). The CDR3 length is 15 residues. This chain's CDR3 is CASSLPDGVQETQYF. The CDR3 DNA follows: TGTGCCAGCAGCTTGCCGGACGGGGTCCAAGAGACCCAGTACTTC.

The V and J genes are TRBV9 and TRBJ2-7; 13 bases are a match to TRBD2. The J segment lost 3 bases and the V segment lost 3 bases, leaving 3 bases of the junction unmatched. Germline V CDR1 and CDR2: SGDLS, YYNGEE. The CDR3 runs to 15 residues. CDR3 sequence (DNA): TGTGCCAGCAGCGCGGGGACTAGCGGGGACTACGAGCAGTACTTC. This translates into CASSAGTSGDYEQYF.

This clonotype has just a few counts. The chain employs TRBV12-3 or TRBV12-4 and TRBJ2-3; 14 nucleotides align to TRBD2. Germline trimming cut 6 bases from V and 2 bases from J; bases unmatched to any gene: 7. The CDR3 has 17 amino acids. The CDR3 sequence is CASSLGLAGGDTDTQYF. The CDR3, as DNA: TGTGCCAGCAGCCTAGGACTAGCGGGGGGTGACACAGATACGCAGTATTTT.

The chain uses TRBV6-5 and TRBJ2-7, with 7 bases lining up with TRBD1. Germline assignment: CDR1 MNHEY and CDR2 SVGAGI. Trimming removed 4 bases from V and 6 bases from J; junction bases left unmatched: 6. The CDR3 has 13 residues. The CDR3 sequence: CASSLQQGREQYF. CDR3 bases: TGTGCCAGCAGTTTACAACAGGGGCGCGAGCAGTACTTC.

This clonotype was seen a handful of times. The V call is TRBV30, the J call TRBJ1-1; unclear D gene. V shed 4 bases and J shed 6 bases, with 6 bases lying between them. From germline, CDR1 is GTSNPN and CDR2 SVGIG (reference sequence). The CDR3 is made up of 10 amino acids. CDR3 bases: TGTGCCTGGAAAGGCCCTGAAGCTTTCTTT. Translation: CAWKGPEAFF.